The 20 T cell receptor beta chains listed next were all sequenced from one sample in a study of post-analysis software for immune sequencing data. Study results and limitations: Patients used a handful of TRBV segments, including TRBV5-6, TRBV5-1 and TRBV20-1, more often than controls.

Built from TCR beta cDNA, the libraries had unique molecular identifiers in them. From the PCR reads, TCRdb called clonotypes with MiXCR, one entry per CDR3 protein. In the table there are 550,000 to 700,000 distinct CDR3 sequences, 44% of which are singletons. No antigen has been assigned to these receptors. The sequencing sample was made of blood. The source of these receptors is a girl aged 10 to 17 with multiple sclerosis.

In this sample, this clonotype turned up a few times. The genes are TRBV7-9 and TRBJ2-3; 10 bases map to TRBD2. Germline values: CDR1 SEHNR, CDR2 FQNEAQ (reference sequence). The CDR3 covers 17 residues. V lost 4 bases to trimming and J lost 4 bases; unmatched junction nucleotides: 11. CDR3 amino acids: CASSSRLAGIWADTQYF. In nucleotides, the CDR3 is TGTGCCAGCAGCTCGAGACTAGCGGGTATATGGGCAGATACGCAGTATTTT.

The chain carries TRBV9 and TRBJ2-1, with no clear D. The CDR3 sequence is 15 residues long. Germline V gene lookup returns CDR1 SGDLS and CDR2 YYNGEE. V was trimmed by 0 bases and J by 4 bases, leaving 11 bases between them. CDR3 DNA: TGTGCCAGCAGCGTAGTCGGGTCTCGGTACAATGAGCAGTTCTTC. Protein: CASSVVGSRYNEQFF. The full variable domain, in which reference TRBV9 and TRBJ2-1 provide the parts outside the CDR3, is DSGVTQTPKHLITATGQRVTLRCSPRSGDLSVYWYQQSLDQGLQFLIQYYNGEERAKGNILERFSAQQFPDLHSELNLSSLELGDSALYFCASSVVGSRYNEQFFGPGTRLTVL.

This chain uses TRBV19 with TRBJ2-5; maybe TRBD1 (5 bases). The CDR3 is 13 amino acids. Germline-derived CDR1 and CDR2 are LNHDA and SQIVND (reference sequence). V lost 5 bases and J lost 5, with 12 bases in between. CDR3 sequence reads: CASSFGQTETQYF. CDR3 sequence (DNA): TGTGCCAGTAGTTTTGGACAAACCGAGACCCAGTACTTC.

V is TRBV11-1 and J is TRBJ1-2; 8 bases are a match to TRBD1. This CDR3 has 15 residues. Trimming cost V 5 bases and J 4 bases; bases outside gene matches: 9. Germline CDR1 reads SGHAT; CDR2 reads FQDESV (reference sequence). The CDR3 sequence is CASSIRQGTAYGYTF. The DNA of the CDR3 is TGTGCCAGCAGCATCAGACAGGGGACCGCCTATGGCTACACCTTC.

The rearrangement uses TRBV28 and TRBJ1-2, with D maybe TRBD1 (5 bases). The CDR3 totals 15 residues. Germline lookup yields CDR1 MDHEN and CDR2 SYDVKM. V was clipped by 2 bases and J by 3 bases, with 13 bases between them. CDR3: CASSLPFDRHYGYTF. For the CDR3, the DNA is TGTGCCAGCAGTTTACCCTTCGACAGACACTATGGCTACACCTTC.

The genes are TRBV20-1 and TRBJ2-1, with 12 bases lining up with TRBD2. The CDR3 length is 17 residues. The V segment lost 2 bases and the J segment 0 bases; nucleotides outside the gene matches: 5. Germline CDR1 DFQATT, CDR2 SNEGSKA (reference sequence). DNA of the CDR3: TGCAGTGCTAGACAAACGACTAGCGGGAGCTCCTACAATGAGCAGTTCTTC. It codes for CSARQTTSGSSYNEQFF.

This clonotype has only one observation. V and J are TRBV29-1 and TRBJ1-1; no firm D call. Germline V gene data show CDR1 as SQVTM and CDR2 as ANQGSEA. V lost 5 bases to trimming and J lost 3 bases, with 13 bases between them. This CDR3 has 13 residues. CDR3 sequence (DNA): TGCAGCGTTTCCCTATTGGCCGACACTGAAGCTTTCTTT. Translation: CSVSLLADTEAFF.

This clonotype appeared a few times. In DNA form, the CDR3 reads TGTGCCAGCAGTAGACCGGGACAGGGTAGCGGCTACACCTTC. Its protein is CASSRPGQGSGYTF. V usage is TRBV5-5 and J usage is TRBJ1-2; 9 nucleotides match TRBD1. V was pared by 5 bases and J by 8 bases, with 10 bases of the junction left unmatched. The germline gives CDR1 SGHKS, CDR2 YYEKEE (reference sequence). There are 14 residues in the CDR3.

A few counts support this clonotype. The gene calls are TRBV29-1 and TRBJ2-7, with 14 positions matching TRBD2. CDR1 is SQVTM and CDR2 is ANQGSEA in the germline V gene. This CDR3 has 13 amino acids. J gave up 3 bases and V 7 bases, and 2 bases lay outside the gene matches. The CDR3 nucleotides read TGCAGCGGAGGACTAGCGGGAGGCTACGAGCAGTACTTC. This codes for CSGGLAGGYEQYF.

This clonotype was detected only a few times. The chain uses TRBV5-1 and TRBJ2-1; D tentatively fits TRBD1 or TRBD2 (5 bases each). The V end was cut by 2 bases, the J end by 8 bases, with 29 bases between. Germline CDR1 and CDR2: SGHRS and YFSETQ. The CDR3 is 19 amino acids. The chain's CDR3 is CASSLEGRLLTRGDDEQFF. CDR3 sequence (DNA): TGCGCCAGCAGCTTAGAGGGGCGCCTTCTCACTAGGGGAGACGATGAGCAGTTCTTC.

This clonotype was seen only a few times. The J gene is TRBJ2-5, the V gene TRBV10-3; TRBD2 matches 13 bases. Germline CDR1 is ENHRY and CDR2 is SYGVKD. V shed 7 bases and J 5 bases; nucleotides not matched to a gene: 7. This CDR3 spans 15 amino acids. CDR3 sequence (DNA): TGTGCCATCACCTACGGACTAGCGGGGGCGGAGACCCAGTACTTC. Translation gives CAITYGLAGAETQYF.

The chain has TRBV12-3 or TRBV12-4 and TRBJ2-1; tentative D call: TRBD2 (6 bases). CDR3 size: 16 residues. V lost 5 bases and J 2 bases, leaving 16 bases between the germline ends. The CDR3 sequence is CASSITSKSPYNEQFF. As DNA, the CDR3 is TGTGCCAGCAGTATCACTAGCAAAAGTCCCTACAATGAGCAGTTCTTC.

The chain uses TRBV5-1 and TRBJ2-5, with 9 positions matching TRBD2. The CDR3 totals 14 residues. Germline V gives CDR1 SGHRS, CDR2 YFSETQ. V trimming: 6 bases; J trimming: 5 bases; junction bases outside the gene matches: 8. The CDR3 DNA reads TGCGCCAGCATTCGCGGGGGGGCCGTGGAGACCCAGTACTTC. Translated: CASIRGGAVETQYF.

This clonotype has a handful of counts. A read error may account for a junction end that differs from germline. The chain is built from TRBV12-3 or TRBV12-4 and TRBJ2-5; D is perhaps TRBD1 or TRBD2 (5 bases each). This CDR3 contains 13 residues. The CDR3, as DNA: TGTGCCAACAGTTTGAGAGGGGCCGAGACCCAGTACTTC. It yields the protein CANSLRGAETQYF.

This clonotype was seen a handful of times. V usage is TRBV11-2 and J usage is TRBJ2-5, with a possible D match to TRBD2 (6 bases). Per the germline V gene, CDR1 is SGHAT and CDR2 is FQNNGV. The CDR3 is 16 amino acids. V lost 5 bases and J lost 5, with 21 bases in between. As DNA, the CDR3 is TGTGCCAGCAGCGGACCGGGACTCCCCCGGGGTGAGACCCAGTACTTC. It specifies CASSGPGLPRGETQYF.

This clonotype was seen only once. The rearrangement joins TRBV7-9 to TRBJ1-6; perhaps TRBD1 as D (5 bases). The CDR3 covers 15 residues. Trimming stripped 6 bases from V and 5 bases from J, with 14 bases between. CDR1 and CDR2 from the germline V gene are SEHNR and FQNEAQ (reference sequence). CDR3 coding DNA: TGTGCCAGCAGTCGCCGGGGCCCCAATAATTCACCCCTCCACTTT. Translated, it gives CASSRRGPNNSPLHF.

CDR3 amino acids: CASSSASHRVNTEAFF. The DNA of the CDR3 is TGTGCCAGCAGTTCAGCCTCCCACAGGGTTAACACTGAAGCTTTCTTT. The chain recombines TRBV7-9 with TRBJ1-1, with TRBD1 as a possible D gene (6 bases). The CDR3 spans 16 residues. The germline V and J ends were trimmed by 6 bases and 2 bases, with 19 bases remaining between them. The germline CDR1 and CDR2 sequences are SEHNR and FQNEAQ (reference sequence).

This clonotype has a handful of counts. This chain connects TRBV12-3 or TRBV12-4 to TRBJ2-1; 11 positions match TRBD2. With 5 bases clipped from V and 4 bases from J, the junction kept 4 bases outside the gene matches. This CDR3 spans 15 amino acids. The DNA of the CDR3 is TGTGCCAGCAGTCCGACTAGCGGGGAATACAATGAGCAGTTCTTC. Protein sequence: CASSPTSGEYNEQFF.

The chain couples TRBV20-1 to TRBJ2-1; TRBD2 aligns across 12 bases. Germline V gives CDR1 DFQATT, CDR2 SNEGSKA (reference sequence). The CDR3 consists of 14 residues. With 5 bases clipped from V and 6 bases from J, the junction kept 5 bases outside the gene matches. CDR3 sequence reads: CSAQGLAGLNEQFF. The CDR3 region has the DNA TGCAGTGCTCAGGGACTAGCGGGTCTCAATGAGCAGTTCTTC.

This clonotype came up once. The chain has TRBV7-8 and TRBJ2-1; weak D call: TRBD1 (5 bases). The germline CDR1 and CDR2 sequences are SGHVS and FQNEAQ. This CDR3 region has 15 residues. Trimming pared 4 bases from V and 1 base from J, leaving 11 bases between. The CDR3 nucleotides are TGTGCCAGCAGCTCGACAGTTCTTTCCTACAATGAGCAGTTCTTC. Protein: CASSSTVLSYNEQFF. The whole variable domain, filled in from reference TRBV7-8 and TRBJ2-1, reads GAGVSQSPRYKVAKRGQDVALRCDPISGHVSLFWYQQALGQGPEFLTYFQNEAQLDKSGLPSDRFFAERPEGSVSTLKIQRTQQEDSAVYLCASSSTVLSYNEQFFGPGTRLTVL.